Following are 27 T cell receptor beta chains from one sample sequenced in a study of T cell responses to AZD1222 COVID-19 vaccine. Profiled with immunoSEQ multiplex PCR; TCRdb holds only in-frame clones, not every one. The sample shows 100,000 to 140,000 clones, about 89% of them seen only once. Material: peripheral blood, obtained on day 0 of AZD1222 vaccination. The receptor set was obtained from an adult in good health.

The chain carries TRBV6-6 and TRBJ1-5, with TRBD1 matching over 8 bases. V lost 6 bases and J lost 5; bases outside the gene matches: 9. This CDR3 is 15 amino acids long. Germline values: CDR1 MNHNY, CDR2 SVGAGI (reference sequence). CDR3 residues: CASRVQGAPDQPQHF. CDR3 coding DNA: TGTGCCAGCAGAGTTCAGGGGGCCCCTGATCAGCCCCAGCATTTT.

The chain combines TRBV20-1 with TRBJ2-2; no firm D call. The V gene's germline CDR1 is DFQATT and CDR2 SNEGSKA (reference sequence). The CDR3 spans 11 residues. Trimming removed 3 bases at V and 4 bases at J, with 3 bases between. DNA for the CDR3: TGCAGTGCTAGCAGCACCGGGGAGCTGTTTTTT. This codes for CSASSTGELFF.

V and J are TRBV20-1 and TRBJ2-3; a weak D match, TRBD2 (5 bases). The V gene's germline CDR1 is DFQATT and CDR2 SNEGSKA (reference sequence). The CDR3 sequence is 11 residues long. V was shortened by 3 bases and J by 10 bases, with 11 bases between the two germline ends. The CDR3 loop is CSASSGNPQYF. Here the CDR3 DNA reads TGCAGTGCTAGCAGCGGCAACCCGCAGTATTTT.

The chain employs TRBV6-5 and TRBJ1-5, with 7 bases matching TRBD1. Per the germline V gene, CDR1 is MNHEY and CDR2 is SVGAGI. The CDR3 runs to 15 residues. After removal of 6 bases from V and 4 bases from J, the junction contained 9 bases not matched to a gene. Here the CDR3 DNA reads TGTGCCAGCAGAGAGAACCAACAGGGGAATCAGCCCCAGCATTTT. Residues: CASRENQQGNQPQHF.

V gene TRBV9 combines with J gene TRBJ2-1; D is tentatively TRBD1 or TRBD2 (5 bases each). V lost 2 bases, J lost 10 bases, and 19 bases lay in between. This CDR3 contains 15 residues. Germline CDR1 is SGDLS and CDR2 is YYNGEE. CDR3 bases: TGTGCCAGCAGCGTGGAAGGGACCCTCCTCCAGGAGCAGTTCTTC. Translated: CASSVEGTLLQEQFF.

J is TRBJ2-3 and V is TRBV4-3; 8 bases line up with TRBD2. CDR3 length equals 17 residues. Unmatched junction bases numbered 14, after V lost 0 bases and J lost 9 bases. Germline CDR1 is LGHNA and CDR2 is YSLEER. The chain's CDR3 is CASSQDISGRTLRTQYF. The CDR3 DNA reads TGCGCCAGCAGCCAAGATATCAGCGGGAGAACCTTGAGGACGCAGTATTTT.

The chain links TRBV6-5 to TRBJ1-5, with 7 positions matching TRBD1. The junction had 3 bases not matched to a gene; V was cut back by 5 bases and J by 2 bases. The CDR3 is made up of 14 amino acids. CDR1 is MNHEY and CDR2 is SVGAGI in the germline V gene. CDR3 protein: CASSPQGGNQPQHF. CDR3 coding DNA: TGTGCCAGCAGTCCTCAGGGGGGCAATCAGCCCCAGCATTTT.

The chain uses TRBV19 and TRBJ1-3; D may be TRBD1 (6 bases). Trimming cost V 5 bases and J 0 bases, with 14 bases left between them. The germline V gene has CDR1 LNHDA and CDR2 SQIVND (reference sequence). The CDR3 extends over 16 amino acids. CDR3 in DNA: TGTGCCAGTAGTCCCGCTGGACAGAGCTCTGGAAACACCATATATTTT. Its protein is CASSPAGQSSGNTIYF.

The chain combines TRBV21-1 with TRBJ2-7; the table's D call, TRBD2, was not checked against the DNA. TRBV21-1 is a listed pseudogene. This CDR3 region has 18 residues. The CDR3: CASSKVGLAGRFPTEQYF. The CDR3 region has the DNA TGTGCCAGCAGCAAAGTAGGACTAGCGGGACGTTTCCCCACTGAGCAGTACTTC.

In this sample, this clone turned up once. This rearrangement joins TRBV7-2 to TRBJ2-7; the D gene is possibly TRBD1 (5 bases). The CDR3 runs to 14 residues. Germline V gene lookup returns CDR1 SGHTA and CDR2 FQGNSA. Between the trimmed V and J ends, which lost 1 base and 3 bases, there was a span of 10 bases. The CDR3 nucleotides read TGTGCCAGCAGCTTAGAGGGGCTAGTCTACGAGCAGTACTTC. As protein: CASSLEGLVYEQYF.

V gene TRBV6-5 combines with J gene TRBJ1-2; tentatively, D is TRBD1 (5 bases). V was shortened by 6 bases and J by 5 bases, with 13 bases between the two germline ends. Per germline, CDR1 MNHEY and CDR2 SVGAGI. This CDR3 is built from 13 residues. The CDR3 sequence: CASREQGSYGYTF. CDR3 in DNA: TGTGCCAGCAGGGAGCAGGGCTCGTATGGCTACACCTTC.

This clone was recorded a few times. The chain recombines TRBV4-2 with TRBJ1-2; 9 bases are a match to TRBD1. Germline V gives CDR1 LGHNA, CDR2 YNFKEQ. The CDR3 runs to 15 residues. Germline trimming cut 2 bases from V and 1 base from J; bases unmatched to any gene: 2. As DNA, the CDR3 is TGTGCCAGCAGCCAACCGGGACAGGGTAACTATGGCTACACCTTC. Its translation: CASSQPGQGNYGYTF.

The chain employs TRBV28 and TRBJ2-7; TRBD1 matches at 9 bases. V lost 5 bases and J lost 0; bases outside the gene matches: 5. Germline V gene sequence: CDR1 MDHEN, CDR2 SYDVKM. There are 15 residues in the CDR3. DNA of the CDR3: TGTGCCAGCAGTGAGGGACAGGGAGACTCCTACGAGCAGTACTTC. Encoded protein: CASSEGQGDSYEQYF.

This chain uses TRBV2 with TRBJ1-4; tentatively, D is TRBD1 (6 bases). V lost 11 bases and J 6 bases, leaving 22 bases between the germline ends. Germline V gene data show CDR1 as SNHLY and CDR2 as FYNNEI. The CDR3 is 15 amino acids. CDR3 sequence: CADKKQPGGDEKLFF. In DNA form, the CDR3 reads TGTGCCGACAAGAAGCAGCCGGGGGGCGATGAAAAACTGTTTTTT. Full variable domain (outside the CDR3, taken from reference TRBV2 and TRBJ1-4): EPEVTQTPSHQVTQMGQEVILRCVPISNHLYFYWYRQILGQKVEFLVSFYNNEISEKSEIFDDQFSVERPDGSNFTLKIRSTKLEDSAMYFCADKKQPGGDEKLFFGSGTQLSVL.

The rearrangement joins TRBV5-6 to TRBJ1-2; D may be TRBD1 (5 bases). The V end lost 4 bases, the J end lost 4 bases, and 17 bases lay between the germline ends. Germline CDR1 SGHDT, CDR2 YYEEEE. The CDR3 runs 15 residues. This CDR3 is CASSPSRRQGYGYTF. The DNA for the CDR3 is TGTGCCAGCAGCCCGTCTCGACGCCAGGGCTATGGCTACACCTTC.

This chain uses TRBV6-4 with TRBJ2-7; weak D call: TRBD1 (5 bases). Trimming took 2 bases from V and 1 from J, leaving 18 bases between them. The CDR3 totals 17 residues. Germline CDR1 is MRHNA and CDR2 is SNTAGT. The CDR3 DNA reads as TGTGCCAGCAGTGACCCGCCTGGAGAGACAGAGTCCTACGAGCAGTACTTC. Protein product: CASSDPPGETESYEQYF.

The V and J genes are TRBV29-1 and TRBJ1-2; D is unclear. Trimming pared 4 bases from V and 3 bases from J, leaving 12 bases between. The CDR3 totals 13 residues. Looked up from germline, CDR1 is SQVTM and CDR2 is ANQGSEA. CDR3 in amino acids: CSVAALTDYGYTF. The CDR3 bases are TGCAGCGTTGCGGCACTTACCGACTATGGCTACACCTTC.

V gene TRBV10-3 combines with J gene TRBJ2-7, with TRBD1 as a possible D gene (6 bases). This CDR3 comprises 14 residues. With 8 bases removed from V and 0 bases from J, the gap between germline ends came to 14 bases. Germline CDR1 is ENHRY and CDR2 is SYGVKD. The CDR3 nucleotides are TGTGCCATCGGGGACATGGGGAGCTCCTACGAGCAGTACTTC. This encodes CAIGDMGSSYEQYF.

The rearrangement uses TRBV3-1 (or the pseudogene TRBV3-2) and TRBJ2-3, with D hard to call. The CDR3 is 12 amino acids. V dropped 5 bases and J dropped 3 bases, with 6 bases sitting between them. Per germline, CDR1 LGHDT and CDR2 YNNKEL (reference sequence). CDR3 nucleotides: TGTGCCAGCAGCGAAGGGACAGATACGCAGTATTTT. This codes for CASSEGTDTQYF.

The V and J genes are TRBV4-2 and TRBJ2-2; D is unclear. V was cut by 0 bases and J by 4 bases, with 12 bases left in between. CDR3 length equals 16 residues. CDR1 and CDR2 (germline): LGHNA, YNFKEQ. In DNA form, the CDR3 reads TGTGCCAGCAGCCAAGATCGCGTCGGGCTCACCGGGGAGCTGTTTTTT. It codes for CASSQDRVGLTGELFF.

This rearrangement joins TRBV29-1 to TRBJ2-1; 9 bases fit TRBD2. Losses at the gene ends were 7 bases for V and 5 bases for J; bases not matched to a gene: 3. Germline assignment: CDR1 SQVTM and CDR2 ANQGSEA. There are 12 residues in the CDR3. Here the CDR3 DNA reads TGCAGCGCGAGCGGGGGGAACAATGAGCAGTTCTTC. This codes for CSASGGNNEQFF.

V usage is TRBV25-1 and J usage is TRBJ2-5, with 11 bases lining up with TRBD2. The CDR3 consists of 15 residues. The trim removed 6 bases at V and 5 bases at J, leaving 8 bases unmatched. Germline V gene lookup returns CDR1 MGHDK and CDR2 SYGVNS. Written as DNA, the CDR3 is TGTGCCAGCAGCCTCATAGCGGGAGGGTCTGAGACCCAGTACTTC. Its protein is CASSLIAGGSETQYF.

This chain joins TRBV28 and TRBJ2-1; a possible D gene is TRBD2 (5 bases). V dropped 7 bases and J dropped 1 base, with 11 bases sitting between them. CDR3 length: 14 residues. The V gene's germline CDR1 is MDHEN and CDR2 SYDVKM. The CDR3 here is CASKADGSYNEQFF. DNA of the CDR3: TGTGCCAGCAAAGCGGATGGTTCCTACAATGAGCAGTTCTTC.

The chain employs TRBV5-4 and TRBJ2-7, with 10 nucleotides matching TRBD2. The CDR3 covers 17 residues. Germline V gives CDR1 SGHNT, CDR2 YYREEE (reference sequence). V gave up 4 bases and J gave up 5 bases; unmatched junction bases: 15. CDR3 coding DNA: TGTGCCAGCAGCAGATTCAGCGGGAGGGCCTATCGAAACGAGCAGTACTTC. It encodes CASSRFSGRAYRNEQYF.

The V gene is TRBV7-3, the J gene TRBJ1-1; D uncertain. The CDR3 covers 13 residues. From germline, CDR1 is SGHTA and CDR2 FQGTGA. Trimming took off 5 bases at V and 2 bases at J, with 9 bases between the two ends. This CDR3 reads CASSPQKNTEAFF. CDR3 sequence (DNA): TGTGCCAGCAGCCCCCAAAAAAACACTGAAGCTTTCTTT.

This clone was observed a single time. The rearrangement joins TRBV7-9 to TRBJ1-2; possible D gene TRBD1, 5 bases. The CDR3 extends over 14 amino acids. Trimming shortened V by 0 bases and J by 3 bases, and 8 bases separated the two germline ends. Germline V gives CDR1 SEHNR, CDR2 FQNEAQ (reference sequence). The CDR3 DNA reads as TGTGCCAGCAGCTTAGCCGGGACTTACTATGGCTACACCTTC. It yields the protein CASSLAGTYYGYTF.

The chain joins TRBV2 to TRBJ2-7, with a weak D call TRBD1 (5 bases). CDR1 is SNHLY, CDR2 FYNNEI, per germline. Trimming pared 9 bases from V and 0 bases from J, leaving 15 bases between. This CDR3 comprises 14 residues. The CDR3 DNA sequence: TGTGCCAGTCCCGCCGTAAGGGGCTCCTACGAGCAGTACTTC. Translated: CASPAVRGSYEQYF.